Sequencing of this T cell receptor (beta chain) was carried out in a study of early T cells in non-severe SARS-CoV-2 infection. Study-wide results and limits: The VDJdb matching leaned toward anti-spike CD8 responses and overlooked private and CD4 specificities.

This clonotype was recorded a few times. Its matching antigen is unknown. Individually, cDNA molecules had unique molecular identifiers attached to them. TCRdb re-called the 5' RACE reads through MiXCR, storing one row per CDR3 protein. The sample has 75,000 to 100,000 distinct CDR3 sequences, around 17% seen once; the top ten hold roughly 1.3%. The germline CDR1 and CDR2 sequences are LNHDA and SQIVND (reference sequence). V was pared by 7 bases and J by 3 bases, with 15 bases of the junction left unmatched. CDR3 length equals 18 residues. This TCR came from an adult who was a healthcare worker with PCR-confirmed SARS-CoV-2 infection or an uninfected control (not recorded which). V usage is TRBV19 and J usage is TRBJ2-2; 9 bases match TRBD2. Sequenced input: whole blood. The CDR3 region is CASTSPRVAGVHTGELFF. For the CDR3, the DNA is TGTGCCAGTACCTCCCCGCGGGTAGCGGGGGTGCACACCGGGGAGCTGTTTTTT.